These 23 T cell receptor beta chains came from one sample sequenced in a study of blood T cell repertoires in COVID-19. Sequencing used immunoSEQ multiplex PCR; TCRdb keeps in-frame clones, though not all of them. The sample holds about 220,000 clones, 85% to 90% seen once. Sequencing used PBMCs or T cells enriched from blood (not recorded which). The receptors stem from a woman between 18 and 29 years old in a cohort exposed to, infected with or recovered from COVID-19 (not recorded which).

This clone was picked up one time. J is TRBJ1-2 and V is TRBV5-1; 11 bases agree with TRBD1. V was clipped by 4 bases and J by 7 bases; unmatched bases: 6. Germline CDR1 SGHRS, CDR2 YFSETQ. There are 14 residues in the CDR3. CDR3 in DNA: TGCGCCAGCAGCGAACGGACAGGGGGCGGTGGCTACACCTTC. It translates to CASSERTGGGGYTF.

CDR3 bases: TGTGCCAGCAGCGAGGACGGGGACTCTGGAAACACCATATATTTT. Encoded protein: CASSEDGDSGNTIYF. The chain combines TRBV5-4 with TRBJ1-3; D is unresolved. V was pared by 4 bases and J by 0 bases, with 11 bases between. CDR3 length equals 15 residues. Germline assignment: CDR1 SGHNT and CDR2 YYREEE (reference sequence).

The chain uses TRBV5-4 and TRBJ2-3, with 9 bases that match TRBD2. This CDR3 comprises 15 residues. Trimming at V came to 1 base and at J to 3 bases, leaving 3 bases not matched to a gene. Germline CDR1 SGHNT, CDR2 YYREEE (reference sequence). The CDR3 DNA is TGTGCCAGCAGCTTGAAGCGGGAGGAAACAGATACGCAGTATTTT. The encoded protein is CASSLKREETDTQYF.

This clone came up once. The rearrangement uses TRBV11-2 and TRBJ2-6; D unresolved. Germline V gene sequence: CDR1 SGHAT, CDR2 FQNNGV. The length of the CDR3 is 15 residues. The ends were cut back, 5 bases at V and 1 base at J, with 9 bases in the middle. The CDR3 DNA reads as TGTGCCAGCAGCCACGGTTCTTCTGGGGCCAACGTCCTGACTTTC. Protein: CASSHGSSGANVLTF. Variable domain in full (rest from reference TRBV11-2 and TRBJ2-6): EAGVAQSPRYKIIEKRQSVAFWCNPISGHATLYWYQQILGQGPKLLIQFQNNGVVDDSQLPKDRFSAERLKGVDSTLKIQPAKLEDSAVYLCASSHGSSGANVLTFGAGSRLTVL.

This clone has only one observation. The CDR3 region has the DNA TGTGCCAGCAGGGCGGCCGGGACACCTATGACTGGGGAGCTGTTTTTT. Its protein product is CASRAAGTPMTGELFF. The gene calls are TRBV28 and TRBJ2-2; maybe TRBD1 (6 bases). This CDR3 has 16 residues. Germline V CDR1 and CDR2: MDHEN, SYDVKM. Trimming pared 6 bases from V and 8 bases from J, leaving 22 bases between.

The CDR3: CASSYAGPAYEQYF. The CDR3 bases are TGTGCCAGCAGTTACGCGGGACCAGCCTACGAGCAGTACTTC. V and J are TRBV6-5 and TRBJ2-7, with D perhaps TRBD2 (6 bases). CDR3 length equals 14 residues. CDR1 MNHEY and CDR2 SVGAGI come from the germline V gene. V was shortened by 2 bases and J by 2 bases, with 10 bases between the two germline ends.

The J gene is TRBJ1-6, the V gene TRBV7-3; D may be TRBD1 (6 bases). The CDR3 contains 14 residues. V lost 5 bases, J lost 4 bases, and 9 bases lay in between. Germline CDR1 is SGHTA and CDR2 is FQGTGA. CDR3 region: CASSLTGYNSPLHF. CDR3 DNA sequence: TGTGCCAGCAGCCTCACAGGGTATAATTCACCCCTCCACTTT.

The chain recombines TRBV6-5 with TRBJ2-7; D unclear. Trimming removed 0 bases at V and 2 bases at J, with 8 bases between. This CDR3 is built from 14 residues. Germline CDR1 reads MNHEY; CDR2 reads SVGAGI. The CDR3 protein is CASSYSRLTYEQYF. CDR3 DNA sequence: TGTGCCAGCAGTTACTCGAGGCTGACCTACGAGCAGTACTTC.

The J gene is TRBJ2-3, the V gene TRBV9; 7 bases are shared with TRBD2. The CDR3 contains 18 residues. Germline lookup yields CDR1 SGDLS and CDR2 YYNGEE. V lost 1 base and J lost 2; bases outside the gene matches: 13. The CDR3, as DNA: TGTGCCAGCAGCGTACCTCTAGTTAGCGGGCTTTCCACAGATACGCAGTATTTT. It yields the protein CASSVPLVSGLSTDTQYF.

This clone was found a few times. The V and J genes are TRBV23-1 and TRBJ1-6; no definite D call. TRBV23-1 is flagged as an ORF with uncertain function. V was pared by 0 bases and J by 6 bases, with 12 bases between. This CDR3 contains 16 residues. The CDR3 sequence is CASSQSTGTPNSPLHF. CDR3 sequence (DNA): TGCGCCAGCAGTCAATCGACGGGTACCCCTAATTCACCCCTCCACTTT.

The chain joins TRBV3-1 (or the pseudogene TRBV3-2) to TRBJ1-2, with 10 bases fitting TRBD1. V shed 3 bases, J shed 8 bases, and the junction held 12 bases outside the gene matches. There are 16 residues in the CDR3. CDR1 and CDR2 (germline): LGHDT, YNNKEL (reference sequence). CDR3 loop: CASSHDRGPGVRGYTF. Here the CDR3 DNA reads TGTGCCAGCAGCCACGACAGGGGGCCCGGTGTTCGAGGCTACACCTTC.

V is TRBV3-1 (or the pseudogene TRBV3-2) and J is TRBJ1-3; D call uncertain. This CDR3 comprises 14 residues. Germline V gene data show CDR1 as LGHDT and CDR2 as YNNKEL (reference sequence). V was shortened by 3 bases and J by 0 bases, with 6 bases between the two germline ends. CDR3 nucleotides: TGTGCCAGCAGCCATCGCGACTCTGGAAACACCATATATTTT. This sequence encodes CASSHRDSGNTIYF.

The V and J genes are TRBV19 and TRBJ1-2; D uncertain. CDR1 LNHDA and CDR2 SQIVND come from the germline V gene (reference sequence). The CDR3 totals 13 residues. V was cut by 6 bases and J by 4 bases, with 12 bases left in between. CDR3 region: CASSPNQLYGYTF. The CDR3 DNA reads TGTGCCAGTAGCCCGAATCAACTCTATGGCTACACCTTC.

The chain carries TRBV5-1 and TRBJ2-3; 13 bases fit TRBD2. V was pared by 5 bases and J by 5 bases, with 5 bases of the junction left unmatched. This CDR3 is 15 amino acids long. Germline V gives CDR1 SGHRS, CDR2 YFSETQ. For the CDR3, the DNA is TGCGCCAGCAGACAGGGACTAGCGGGGCTAGATACGCAGTATTTT. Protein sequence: CASRQGLAGLDTQYF.

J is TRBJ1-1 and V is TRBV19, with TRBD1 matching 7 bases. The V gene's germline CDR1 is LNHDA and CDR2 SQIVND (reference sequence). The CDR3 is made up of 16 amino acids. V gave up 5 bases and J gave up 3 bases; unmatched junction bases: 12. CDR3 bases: TGTGCCAGTAGTGCAGGGGACCGGGACAGTCACACTGAAGCTTTCTTT. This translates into CASSAGDRDSHTEAFF.

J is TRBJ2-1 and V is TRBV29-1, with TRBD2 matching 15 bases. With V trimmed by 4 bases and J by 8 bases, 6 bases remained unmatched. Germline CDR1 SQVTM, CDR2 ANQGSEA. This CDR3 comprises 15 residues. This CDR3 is CSVGRTSGRVDEQFF. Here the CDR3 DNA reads TGCAGCGTTGGACGGACTAGCGGGAGGGTAGATGAGCAGTTCTTC.

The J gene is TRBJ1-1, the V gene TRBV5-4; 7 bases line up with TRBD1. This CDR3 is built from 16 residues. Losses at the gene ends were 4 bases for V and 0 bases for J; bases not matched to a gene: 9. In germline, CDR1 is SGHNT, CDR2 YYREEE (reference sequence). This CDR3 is CASSIDRVSVNTEAFF. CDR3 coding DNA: TGTGCCAGCAGCATAGACAGGGTGTCGGTGAACACTGAAGCTTTCTTT. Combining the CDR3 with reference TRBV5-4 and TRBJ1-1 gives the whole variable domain ETGVTQSPTHLIKTRGQQVTLRCSSQSGHNTVSWYQQALGQGPQFIFQYYREEENGRGNFPPRFSGLQFPNYSSELNVNALELDDSALYLCASSIDRVSVNTEAFFGQGTRLTVV.

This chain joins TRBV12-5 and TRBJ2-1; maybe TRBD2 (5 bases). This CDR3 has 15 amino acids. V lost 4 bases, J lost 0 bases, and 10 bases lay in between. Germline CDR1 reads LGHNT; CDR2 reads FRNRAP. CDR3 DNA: TGTGCTAGTGGTTCGGACTGGAGCTCCTACAATGAGCAGTTCTTC. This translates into CASGSDWSSYNEQFF.

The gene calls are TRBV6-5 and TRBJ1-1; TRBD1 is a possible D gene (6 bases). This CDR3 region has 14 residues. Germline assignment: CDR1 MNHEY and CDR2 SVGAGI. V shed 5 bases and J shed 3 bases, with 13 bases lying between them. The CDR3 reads CASSLGGEDTEAFF. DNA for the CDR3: TGTGCCAGCAGTCTAGGGGGGGAAGACACTGAAGCTTTCTTT.

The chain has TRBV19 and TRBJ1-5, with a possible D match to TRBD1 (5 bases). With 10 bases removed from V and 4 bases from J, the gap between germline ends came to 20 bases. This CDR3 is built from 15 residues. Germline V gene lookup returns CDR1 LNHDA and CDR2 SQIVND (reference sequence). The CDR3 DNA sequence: TGTGCCACCGCCCCTTGGGGCGCTCGGAATCAGCCCCAGCATTTT. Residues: CATAPWGARNQPQHF.

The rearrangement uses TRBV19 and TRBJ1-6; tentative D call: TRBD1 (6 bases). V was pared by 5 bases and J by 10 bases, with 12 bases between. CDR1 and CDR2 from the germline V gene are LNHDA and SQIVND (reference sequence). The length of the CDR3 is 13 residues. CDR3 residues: CASSVQGSSPLHF. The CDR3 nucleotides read TGTGCCAGTAGTGTACAGGGCAGCTCACCCCTCCACTTT. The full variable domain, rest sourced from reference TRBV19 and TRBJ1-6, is DGGITQSPKYLFRKEGQNVTLSCEQNLNHDAMYWYRQDPGQGLRLIYYSQIVNDFQKGDIAEGYSVSREKKESFPLTVTSAQKNPTAFYLCASSVQGSSPLHFGNGTRLTVT.

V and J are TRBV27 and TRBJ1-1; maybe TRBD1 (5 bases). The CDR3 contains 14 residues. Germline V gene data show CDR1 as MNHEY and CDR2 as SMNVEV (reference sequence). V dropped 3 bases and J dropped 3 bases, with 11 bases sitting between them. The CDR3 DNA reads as TGTGCCAGCAGTTTTCTGGGGCAGGACACTGAAGCTTTCTTT. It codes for CASSFLGQDTEAFF.

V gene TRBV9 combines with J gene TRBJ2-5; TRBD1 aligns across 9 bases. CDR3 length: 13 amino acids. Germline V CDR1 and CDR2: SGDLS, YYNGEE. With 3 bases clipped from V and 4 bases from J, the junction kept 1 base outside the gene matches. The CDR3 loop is CASSGQGGETQYF. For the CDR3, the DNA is TGTGCCAGCAGCGGACAGGGGGGAGAGACCCAGTACTTC.